The clone carrying this T cell receptor (beta chain) has only one observation. Antigen specificity is unknown. Trimming took off 5 bases at V and 1 base at J, with 9 bases between the two ends. Germline V lookup: CDR1 SGHRS, CDR2 YFSETQ. The CDR3 has 13 residues. Use of 60 Vbeta and 13 Jbeta primers characterized the PCR. The method was immunoSEQ multiplex PCR; TCRdb's version includes in-frame clones alone and lacks a portion of them. The data show 100,000 to 150,000 clones, around 70% seen once. This sample is part of a study of cytomegalovirus exposure and HLA in healthy donors. General study findings and limits: In a later analysis, a missense DCLRE1C variant was linked to TCR beta V- and J-gene trimming.

The sequence was collected from a man aged 40-49 years in good health and CMV-seropositive. The sample consisted of PBMCs. This chain uses TRBV5-1 with TRBJ2-5, with TRBD1 as a possible D gene (5 bases). This chain's CDR3 is CASSDRLQETQYF. The CDR3 bases are TGCGCCAGCAGTGACAGACTCCAAGAGACCCAGTACTTC.